This T cell receptor (beta chain) was sequenced for a study of OX40 agonist ivuxolimab in advanced cancers. Study information: People in dose escalation had one of these cancers: hepatocellular carcinoma, melanoma, renal cell or head and neck cancer.

Profiled with immunoSEQ multiplex PCR; TCRdb holds only in-frame clones, not every one. The sample consists of some 80,000 clones, approximately 95% of them appearing once. The TCR originated in an adult with an advanced solid tumor such as melanoma, head and neck, liver or kidney cancer. The sample here was CD4+ or CD8+ T cells sorted from blood, taken in a trial of the OX40 agonist ivuxolimab.

This CDR3 reads CASSPGTFTNTGELFF. As DNA, the CDR3 is TGTGCCAGCAGCCCGGGGACGTTTACGAACACCGGGGAGCTGTTTTTT. This rearrangement joins TRBV5-4 to TRBJ2-2; D may correspond to TRBD1 or TRBD2 (5 bases each). The CDR3 is 16 residues long. Trimming stripped 4 bases from V and 0 bases from J, with 13 bases between. Germline CDR1 reads SGHNT; CDR2 reads YYREEE (reference sequence).